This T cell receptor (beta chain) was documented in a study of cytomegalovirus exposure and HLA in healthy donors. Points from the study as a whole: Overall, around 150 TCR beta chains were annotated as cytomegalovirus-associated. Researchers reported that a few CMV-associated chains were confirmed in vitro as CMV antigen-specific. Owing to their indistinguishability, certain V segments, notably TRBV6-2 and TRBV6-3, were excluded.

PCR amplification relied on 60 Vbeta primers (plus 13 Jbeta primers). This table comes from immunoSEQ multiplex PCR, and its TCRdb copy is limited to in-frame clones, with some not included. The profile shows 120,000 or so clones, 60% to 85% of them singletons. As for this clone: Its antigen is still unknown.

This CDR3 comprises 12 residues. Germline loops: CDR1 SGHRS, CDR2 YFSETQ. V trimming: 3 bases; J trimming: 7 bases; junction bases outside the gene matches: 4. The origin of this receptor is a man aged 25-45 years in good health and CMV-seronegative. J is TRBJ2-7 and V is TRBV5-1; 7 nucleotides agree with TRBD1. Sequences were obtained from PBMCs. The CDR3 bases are TGCGCCAGCAGCTCACAGGGGTGGGAGCAGTACTTC. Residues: CASSSQGWEQYF. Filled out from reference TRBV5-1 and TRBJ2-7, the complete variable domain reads KAGVTQTPRYLIKTRGQQVTLSCSPISGHRSVSWYQQTPGQGLQFLFEYFSETQRNKGNFPGRFSGRQFSNSRSEMNVSTLELGDSALYLCASSSQGWEQYFGPGTRLTVT.